The rows below give T cell receptor beta chains drawn from one sample of a study of shared clonotypes between healthy human individuals. Assay: immunoSEQ multiplex PCR; the TCRdb copy retains only in-frame clones and omits some. This table has some 1,400,000 clones, approximately 96% appearing once. What was sequenced was naive CD4+ T cells sorted from blood. These receptors originate from a man aged 30-40 years in good health. Each CDR3 is given with its conserved first and last residue. A D gene is named only where the DNA matches it firmly. Not every row has a clone size; where given, it reads once, few, many or a size class.

D gene: TRBD1; J gene: TRBJ2-7; V gene: TRBV7-6; clone size: .; CDR3 length: 16; CDR3 DNA: TGTGCCAGCAGCCGTAGGGACAGGGGATCTACCTACGAGCAGTACTTC; CDR3 protein: CASSRRDRGSTYEQYF
D gene: .; J gene: TRBJ2-3; V gene: TRBV14; clone size: .; CDR3 length: 14; CDR3 DNA: TGTGCCAGCAGCCACGGTGCCGGCACAGATACGCAGTATTTT; CDR3 protein: CASSHGAGTDTQYF
D gene: .; J gene: TRBJ1-2; V gene: TRBV5-1; clone size: .; CDR3 length: 15; CDR3 DNA: TGCGCCAGCAGCCGCCCGGAGGCCGATACCTATGGCTACACCTTC; CDR3 protein: CASSRPEADTYGYTF
D gene: TRBD2; J gene: TRBJ2-1; V gene: TRBV19; clone size: .; CDR3 length: 16; CDR3 DNA: TGTGCCAGTAGTATAACTAGCGGGAGGAACTACAATGAGCAGTTCTTC; CDR3 protein: CASSITSGRNYNEQFF
D gene: TRBD1; J gene: TRBJ1-5; V gene: TRBV30; clone size: once; CDR3 length: 14; CDR3 DNA: TGTGCCTGGAGTGGGGACAGATTAAATCAGCCCCAGCATTTT; CDR3 protein: CAWSGDRLNQPQHF
D gene: TRBD1; J gene: TRBJ1-2; V gene: TRBV18; clone size: few; CDR3 length: 13; CDR3 DNA: TGTGCCAGCTCAGACAGGGATAACTATGGCTACACCTTC; CDR3 protein: CASSDRDNYGYTF
D gene: .; J gene: TRBJ2-7; V gene: TRBV11-2; clone size: .; CDR3 length: 14; CDR3 DNA: TGTGCCAGCAGCTTATGGAGGGGGGCAGACGAGCAGTACTTC; CDR3 protein: CASSLWRGADEQYF
D gene: .; J gene: TRBJ2-7; V gene: TRBV14; clone size: .; CDR3 length: 15; CDR3 DNA: TGTGCCAGCAGCCAAGCCGTCGGGGGTGTTTACGAGCAGTACTTC; CDR3 protein: CASSQAVGGVYEQYF
D gene: .; J gene: TRBJ2-3; V gene: TRBV18; clone size: .; CDR3 length: 14; CDR3 DNA: TGTGCCAGCTCACCACCGGTGCTGGCGGATACGCAGTATTTT; CDR3 protein: CASSPPVLADTQYF
D gene: .; J gene: TRBJ2-1; V gene: TRBV27; clone size: .; CDR3 length: 16; CDR3 DNA: TGTGCCAGCAGCGCCCCTAACCGAGGGCCCATCAATGAGCAGTTCTTC; CDR3 protein: CASSAPNRGPINEQFF
D gene: .; J gene: TRBJ1-2; V gene: TRBV19; clone size: .; CDR3 length: 14; CDR3 DNA: TGTGCCAGTAGTCCAGGGAGTTTTTCCTATGGCTACACCTTC; CDR3 protein: CASSPGSFSYGYTF
D gene: TRBD1; J gene: TRBJ2-7; V gene: TRBV10-3; clone size: .; CDR3 length: 14; CDR3 DNA: TGTGCCATCAGCCCGACAGGGGTATCCTACGAGCAGTACTTC; CDR3 protein: CAISPTGVSYEQYF
D gene: TRBD1; J gene: TRBJ1-4; V gene: TRBV6-5; clone size: .; CDR3 length: 15; CDR3 DNA: TGTGCCAGCAGTTACTCCGACAGGGTTGGGGAAAAACTGTTTTTT; CDR3 protein: CASSYSDRVGEKLFF
D gene: TRBD1; J gene: TRBJ1-5; V gene: TRBV28; clone size: .; CDR3 length: 18; CDR3 DNA: TGTGCCAGCAGACCCCCCACAGCCGGGACAGGCCTTACGTGGCCCCAGCATTTT; CDR3 protein: CASRPPTAGTGLTWPQHF
D gene: TRBD2; J gene: TRBJ2-1; V gene: TRBV27; clone size: .; CDR3 length: 17; CDR3 DNA: TGTGCCAGCAGTTCACAGGGTCTAGCGGGAGTGTTCAATGAGCAGTTCTTC; CDR3 protein: CASSSQGLAGVFNEQFF
D gene: TRBD2; J gene: TRBJ2-5; V gene: TRBV5-4; clone size: .; CDR3 length: 15; CDR3 DNA: TGTGCCAGCAGCCATTTGGGAGCGGGAGAAGAGACCCAGTACTTC; CDR3 protein: CASSHLGAGEETQYF
D gene: .; J gene: TRBJ2-5; V gene: TRBV19; clone size: .; CDR3 length: 16; CDR3 DNA: TGTGCCAGTAGTATATGGGGAGACACTTCGCAAGAGACCCAGTACTTC; CDR3 protein: CASSIWGDTSQETQYF
D gene: .; J gene: TRBJ2-7; V gene: TRBV25-1; clone size: .; CDR3 length: 13; CDR3 DNA: TGTGCCAGCAGTGTCCAAAATGGTTACGAGCAGTACTTC; CDR3 protein: CASSVQNGYEQYF
D gene: TRBD2; J gene: TRBJ2-7; V gene: TRBV9; clone size: .; CDR3 length: 18; CDR3 DNA: TGTGCCAGCAGCCTACGGGCTAGCGGGCTCATAAAGGGCTACGAGCAGTACTTC; CDR3 protein: CASSLRASGLIKGYEQYF
D gene: .; J gene: TRBJ1-5; V gene: TRBV28; clone size: .; CDR3 length: 14; CDR3 DNA: TGTGCCAGCCGGTGGGAGAGGGTGGCTCAGCCCCAGCATTTT; CDR3 protein: CASRWERVAQPQHF
D gene: TRBD1; J gene: TRBJ1-2; V gene: TRBV4-3; clone size: .; CDR3 length: 17; CDR3 DNA: TGCGCCAGCAGCCAAGATGGGTACAGGGGGCAAAGGAGTGGCTACACCTTC; CDR3 protein: CASSQDGYRGQRSGYTF
D gene: .; J gene: TRBJ2-7; V gene: TRBV28; clone size: .; CDR3 length: 12; CDR3 DNA: TGTGCCAGCACCCCCGGGCCGCGGGAGCAGTACTTC; CDR3 protein: CASTPGPREQYF
D gene: .; J gene: TRBJ2-7; V gene: TRBV7-9; clone size: .; CDR3 length: 14; CDR3 DNA: TGTGCCAGCAGCTTAGAGGGCTCACGATACGAGCAGTACTTC; CDR3 protein: CASSLEGSRYEQYF
D gene: .; J gene: TRBJ1-1; V gene: TRBV27; clone size: .; CDR3 length: 14; CDR3 DNA: TGTGCCAGCAGTCCCTGGACACCCAACACTGAAGCTTTCTTT; CDR3 protein: CASSPWTPNTEAFF
D gene: .; J gene: TRBJ1-3; V gene: TRBV11-1; clone size: .; CDR3 length: 19; CDR3 DNA: TGTGCCAGCAGCTTAGCGATCGGGCGGACGCTCGACTCTGGAAACACCATATATTTT; CDR3 protein: CASSLAIGRTLDSGNTIYF
D gene: .; J gene: TRBJ2-2; V gene: TRBV4-1; clone size: .; CDR3 length: 15; CDR3 DNA: TGCGCCAGCAGCCCTGATTGGGTTTTGGCCGGGGAGCTGTTTTTT; CDR3 protein: CASSPDWVLAGELFF
D gene: TRBD1; J gene: TRBJ1-1; V gene: TRBV2; clone size: .; CDR3 length: 15; CDR3 DNA: TGTGCCAGCAGCCTACCTGACAGGGGCGTGACTGAAGCTTTCTTT; CDR3 protein: CASSLPDRGVTEAFF
D gene: TRBD1; J gene: TRBJ1-4; V gene: TRBV7-9; clone size: .; CDR3 length: 15; CDR3 DNA: TGTGCCAGCAGCTCATTCGACAGGGAGAATGAAAAACTGTTTTTT; CDR3 protein: CASSSFDRENEKLFF
D gene: TRBD2; J gene: TRBJ2-7; V gene: TRBV23-1; clone size: .; CDR3 length: 14; CDR3 DNA: TGCGCCAGCCGGACTAGCGGGAGAATGTACGAGCAGTACTTC; CDR3 protein: CASRTSGRMYEQYF
D gene: .; J gene: TRBJ2-7; V gene: TRBV21-1; clone size: .; CDR3 length: 15; CDR3 DNA: TGTGCCAGCAGCAAAGCGCGGACAGGATCTTCCGAGCAGTACTTC; CDR3 protein: CASSKARTGSSEQYF
D gene: .; J gene: TRBJ2-7; V gene: TRBV28; clone size: .; CDR3 length: 13; CDR3 DNA: TGTGCCAGCAGTTTCACGGGGACCTACGAGCAGTACTTC; CDR3 protein: CASSFTGTYEQYF
D gene: TRBD1; J gene: TRBJ1-1; V gene: TRBV7-2; clone size: .; CDR3 length: 15; CDR3 DNA: TGTGCCAGCAGAGCTGTAGGGGGCTTGAACACTGAAGCTTTCTTT; CDR3 protein: CASRAVGGLNTEAFF
D gene: TRBD2; J gene: TRBJ2-7; V gene: TRBV28; clone size: .; CDR3 length: 15; CDR3 DNA: TGTGCCAGCAGTCCCCCCAGCGGGAGTCTATGGGAGCAGTACTTC; CDR3 protein: CASSPPSGSLWEQYF
D gene: TRBD2; J gene: TRBJ2-7; V gene: TRBV6-6; clone size: .; CDR3 length: 14; CDR3 DNA: TGTGCCAGCAGTTTACTAGCGGGAGGCCACGAGCAGTACTTC; CDR3 protein: CASSLLAGGHEQYF
D gene: .; J gene: TRBJ2-1; V gene: TRBV7-8; clone size: .; CDR3 length: 12; CDR3 DNA: TGTGCGACGATAGGCTCCTACAATGAGCAGTTCTTC; CDR3 protein: CATIGSYNEQFF
D gene: .; J gene: TRBJ1-5; V gene: TRBV28; clone size: .; CDR3 length: 13; CDR3 DNA: TGTGCCAGCACAAAGGGCAGCGATCAGCCCCAGCATTTT; CDR3 protein: CASTKGSDQPQHF
D gene: .; J gene: TRBJ1-1; V gene: TRBV5-1; clone size: .; CDR3 length: 18; CDR3 DNA: TGCGCCAGCAGCTTGGCCGGCCCGGGGGGAGGGCTGAACACTGAAGCTTTCTTT; CDR3 protein: CASSLAGPGGGLNTEAFF
D gene: TRBD2; J gene: TRBJ2-2; V gene: TRBV7-2; clone size: .; CDR3 length: 16; CDR3 DNA: TGTGCCAGCAGCTTCCTAGCGGGAGCGGGCACCGGGGAGCTGTTTTTT; CDR3 protein: CASSFLAGAGTGELFF
D gene: .; J gene: TRBJ1-3; V gene: TRBV7-9; clone size: once; CDR3 length: 15; CDR3 DNA: TGTGCCAGCAGCTTAGCGTCCGGGGAAGGAAACACCATATATTTT; CDR3 protein: CASSLASGEGNTIYF
D gene: .; J gene: TRBJ2-7; V gene: TRBV5-1; clone size: .; CDR3 length: 15; CDR3 DNA: TGCGCCAGCAGCTTGGTGTCTAGCGACCTACTCGAGCAGTACTTC; CDR3 protein: CASSLVSSDLLEQYF
D gene: TRBD2; J gene: TRBJ2-1; V gene: TRBV7-9; clone size: .; CDR3 length: 15; CDR3 DNA: TGTGCCAGCAGCACCGGCCGACTAGCGGGCAATGAGCAGTTCTTC; CDR3 protein: CASSTGRLAGNEQFF
D gene: .; J gene: TRBJ1-1; V gene: TRBV6-5; clone size: .; CDR3 length: 13; CDR3 DNA: TGTGCCAGCAGTTCTCGCAGGGCCACTGAAGCTTTCTTT; CDR3 protein: CASSSRRATEAFF
D gene: .; J gene: TRBJ1-2; V gene: TRBV28; clone size: .; CDR3 length: 12; CDR3 DNA: TGTGCCAGCAGTTCGGCAGGAGTTGGCTACACCTTC; CDR3 protein: CASSSAGVGYTF
D gene: TRBD2; J gene: TRBJ2-7; V gene: TRBV19; clone size: .; CDR3 length: 15; CDR3 DNA: TGTGCCAGTAGTATCGCCGGGAGGCCGGTATACGAGCAGTACTTC; CDR3 protein: CASSIAGRPVYEQYF
D gene: .; J gene: TRBJ2-7; V gene: TRBV18; clone size: .; CDR3 length: 15; CDR3 DNA: TGTGCCAGCTCACCTGGGGTCGGGAGACTCTACGAGCAGTACTTC; CDR3 protein: CASSPGVGRLYEQYF
D gene: .; J gene: TRBJ2-7; V gene: TRBV25-1; clone size: .; CDR3 length: 16; CDR3 DNA: TGTGCCAGCAGGCCTCCACGGGGGACGGGACCCTACGAGCAGTACTTC; CDR3 protein: CASRPPRGTGPYEQYF
D gene: TRBD1; J gene: TRBJ1-3; V gene: TRBV7-9; clone size: .; CDR3 length: 16; CDR3 DNA: TGTGCCAGCAGCTTGGACAGGGGATTCTCTGGAAACACCATATATTTT; CDR3 protein: CASSLDRGFSGNTIYF
D gene: .; J gene: TRBJ2-7; V gene: TRBV5-1; clone size: .; CDR3 length: 14; CDR3 DNA: TGCGCCAGCAGCCCGGCGGCAGGGGTCGTCGAGCAGTACTTC; CDR3 protein: CASSPAAGVVEQYF
D gene: .; J gene: TRBJ2-3; V gene: TRBV4-2; clone size: .; CDR3 length: 15; CDR3 DNA: TGTGCCAGCAGCCAAGAGGGAGTAAGCACAGATACGCAGTATTTT; CDR3 protein: CASSQEGVSTDTQYF
D gene: .; J gene: TRBJ1-2; V gene: TRBV5-4; clone size: .; CDR3 length: 12; CDR3 DNA: TGTGCCAGCAGCAGGGATACCGATGGCTACACCTTC; CDR3 protein: CASSRDTDGYTF
D gene: .; J gene: TRBJ2-7; V gene: TRBV20-1; clone size: once; CDR3 length: 11; CDR3 DNA: TGCAGTGCTAACGGCAGGGCCGAGCAGTACTTC; CDR3 protein: CSANGRAEQYF
D gene: .; J gene: TRBJ2-3; V gene: TRBV7-2; clone size: .; CDR3 length: 14; CDR3 DNA: TGTGCCAGCGGCCTGAGCCAGGCGTCAGATACGCAGTATTTT; CDR3 protein: CASGLSQASDTQYF
D gene: TRBD2; J gene: TRBJ2-1; V gene: TRBV9; clone size: once; CDR3 length: 15; CDR3 DNA: TGTGCCAGCAGCGTAGTAGCGGGAGGGGGAAATGAGCAGTTCTTC; CDR3 protein: CASSVVAGGGNEQFF
D gene: TRBD2; J gene: TRBJ2-5; V gene: TRBV6-5; clone size: .; CDR3 length: 15; CDR3 DNA: TGTGCCAGCAGAAGACTAGCGGGAAACCAAGAGACCCAGTACTTC; CDR3 protein: CASRRLAGNQETQYF
D gene: .; J gene: TRBJ2-4; V gene: TRBV18; clone size: .; CDR3 length: 13; CDR3 DNA: TGTGCCAGCTCACCCAACGGGGGAGACATTCAGTACTTC; CDR3 protein: CASSPNGGDIQYF
D gene: .; J gene: TRBJ2-5; V gene: TRBV15; clone size: .; CDR3 length: 14; CDR3 DNA: TGTGCCACCAGCAGGGGGGACGTAGAAGAGACCCAGTACTTC; CDR3 protein: CATSRGDVEETQYF
D gene: TRBD1; J gene: TRBJ2-2; V gene: TRBV4-1; clone size: .; CDR3 length: 12; CDR3 DNA: TGCGCCAGCAGCGACAGGGCCGGGGAGCTGTTTTTT; CDR3 protein: CASSDRAGELFF